The T cell receptor beta chain under discussion was sequenced for a study of CD8+ T cells in alopecia areata. This clone turned up a few times. Sequencing templates came from extracted RNA that was reverse transcribed into cDNA. Repertoires were generated with immunoSEQ multiplex PCR, while TCRdb's copy carries only in-frame clones and drops some. Of around 120,000 clones listed, 58% are singletons. Treatment here: oral pan-JAK inhibitor, 5-10 mg twice daily. This TCR derives from a human donor with alopecia areata. Sequenced material: CD8+ T cells sorted from blood, taken at week 4, from a patient treated with tofacitinib.

The CDR3 here is CAWSKLVDLGEKLFF. The DNA for the CDR3 is TGTGCCTGGAGTAAGCTAGTGGACCTAGGTGAAAAACTGTTTTTT. The rearrangement uses TRBV30 and TRBJ1-4; D uncertain. V dropped 2 bases and J dropped 7 bases, with 17 bases sitting between them. CDR1 and CDR2 from the germline V gene are GTSNPN and SVGIG (reference sequence). This CDR3 region has 15 residues.